This entry features one T cell receptor (beta chain) sequence. Its target is not known. These data originate in a study of Tregs in tolerant kidney transplant recipients. Points from the study as a whole: Biological reproducibility was not directly addressed, but technical replication error appeared minimal. The most relevant donor-specific Treg TCRbeta repertoire apparently came from expansion with activated donor B cells. Some patients' samples used different primers over time, so nucleotide sequences weren't comparable. Few patients were studied, so findings need validation in larger groups.

The repertoire was sequenced with immunoSEQ multiplex PCR; TCRdb's copy has only in-frame clones and lacks some. The repertoire holds some 70,000 clones, over 85% seen once, with around 9.9% in the top ten. Unmatched junction bases numbered 4, after V lost 5 bases and J lost 12 bases. The CDR3 spans 13 residues. Germline-derived CDR1 and CDR2 are SEHNR and FQNEAQ (reference sequence). The chain couples TRBV7-9 to TRBJ2-1; 13 nucleotides align to TRBD2. This receptor was obtained from a human donor who received a combined kidney and bone marrow transplant. The material was CD8+ T cells from blood, obtained before the transplant. The CDR3 region is CASSPGTSGTQFF. The CDR3 region has the DNA TGTGCCAGCAGCCCCGGGACTAGCGGGACGCAGTTCTTC.